The 4 T cell receptor beta chains below were found in one sample sequenced in a study of control samples from healthy donors and cancer patients. This table comes from immunoSEQ multiplex PCR, and its TCRdb copy is limited to in-frame clones, with some not included. The repertoire has some 130,000 clones, about 94% of them found once; the top ten carry around 3.6%. Sequenced sample: blood. All receptors come from a man aged 25 to 45 in good health.

The V call is TRBV19, the J call TRBJ2-1, with 9 bases matching TRBD2. The V and J ends lost 9 bases and 4 bases, in that order; junction bases with no gene match: 22. The CDR3 loop spans 19 amino acids. Germline loops: CDR1 LNHDA, CDR2 SQIVND (reference sequence). The CDR3 nucleotides read TGTGCCAGCTCAAGGGCGGGGGGGGCCTACTCCCTCAGATACAATGAGCAGTTCTTC. This encodes CASSRAGGAYSLRYNEQFF.

This clone was observed once. The chain joins TRBV6-6 to TRBJ1-1; unclear D gene. Germline V gene lookup returns CDR1 MNHNY and CDR2 SVGAGI (reference sequence). The CDR3 has 10 residues. The ends were cut back, 6 bases at V and 9 bases at J, with 8 bases in the middle. The CDR3 loop reads CASRDWKAFF. The DNA of the CDR3 is TGTGCCAGCAGGGACTGGAAAGCTTTCTTT.

This clone has just one count. The V call is TRBV5-6, the J call TRBJ1-1; D gene ambiguous. In germline, CDR1 is SGHDT, CDR2 YYEEEE. V shed 5 bases and J shed 4 bases, with 15 bases lying between them. The CDR3 length is 14 residues. The CDR3 loop reads CASRDLTRGTEAFF. The CDR3, as DNA: TGTGCCAGCAGGGATCTGACAAGAGGCACTGAAGCTTTCTTT.

V usage is TRBV7-9 and J usage is TRBJ1-4, with D perhaps TRBD1 (5 bases). Trimming took 8 bases from V and 6 from J, leaving 16 bases between them. This CDR3 region has 14 residues. The V gene's germline CDR1 is SEHNR and CDR2 FQNEAQ (reference sequence). The CDR3 sequence: CASRGGDVDEKLFF. The CDR3 DNA is TGTGCCAGCCGTGGGGGGGATGTCGATGAAAAACTGTTTTTT.